Listed below are T cell receptor beta chains from one sample, sequenced in a study of OX40 agonist ivuxolimab in advanced cancers. Sequenced by immunoSEQ multiplex PCR; TCRdb stores in-frame clones only, minus some. There are tens of thousands of clones in the sample; around 75% occur only once, and about 20% lies in the top ten. The sequencing used CD4+ or CD8+ T cells sorted from blood, collected in a trial of the OX40 agonist ivuxolimab. The receptors were sampled from an adult with an advanced solid tumor such as melanoma, head and neck, liver or kidney cancer. Each CDR3 is given with its conserved first and last residue. A D gene is named only where the DNA matches it firmly. A clone size is listed for some rows: how often the clone was seen (once, few, many), or a class if it is expanded.

CDR3nt | CDR3aa | j_gene | abundance | d_gene | v_gene
TGTGCCAGCAGCCTCTCGGTCTTCTATGGCTACACCTTC | CASSLSVFYGYTF | TRBJ1-2 | NA | NA | TRBV27
TGTGCCAGTAGCGATTATGGACTAGTGACCGGGGAGCTGTTTTTT | CASSDYGLVTGELFF | TRBJ2-2 | NA | TRBD2 | TRBV19
TGTGCCAGCAGCTTGGGATACGAGCAGTACTTC | CASSLGYEQYF | TRBJ2-7 | NA | NA | TRBV5-6
TGTGCCAGCAGCCTCGGATTAGACTATGGCTACACCTTC | CASSLGLDYGYTF | TRBJ1-2 | NA | NA | TRBV7-8
TGTGCCAGCAGCCCCCAACAGCGGGGGGGCAATGAGCAGTTCTTC | CASSPQQRGGNEQFF | TRBJ2-1 | NA | TRBD2 | TRBV11-2
TGTGCCAGCAGTTACGCGGATAACACTGAAGCTTTCTTT | CASSYADNTEAFF | TRBJ1-1 | NA | NA | TRBV27
TGTGCCAGCATGGCAGATACGCAGTATTTT | CASMADTQYF | TRBJ2-3 | NA | NA | TRBV6-6
TGTGCCAGCAGCTTAGGAAAAGGTTCCTACGAGCAGTACTTC | CASSLGKGSYEQYF | TRBJ2-7 | NA | NA | TRBV11-3
TGTGCCAGCAGCTCTGGGACGGTAGCCAAAAACATTCAGTACTTC | CASSSGTVAKNIQYF | TRBJ2-4 | few | NA | TRBV5-5
TGTGCCAGCAGCTTAGATCCGATCACCCGGGAGCTGTTTTTT | CASSLDPITRELFF | TRBJ2-2 | NA | NA | TRBV11-2
TGTGCCAGCAATCCGGTGGAAGTCACTGAAGCTTTCTTT | CASNPVEVTEAFF | TRBJ1-1 | NA | NA | TRBV6-1
TGCAGCGTAGGACAGGGGAAACCTGAAGCTTTCTTT | CSVGQGKPEAFF | TRBJ1-1 | NA | TRBD1 | TRBV29-1
TGTGCCAGCAGCCCAAACAGGGGGCAAAGAGATACGCAGTATTTT | CASSPNRGQRDTQYF | TRBJ2-3 | medium-sized | TRBD1 | TRBV5-7
TGTGCCAGCAGCTTAGGGGACAGCTACGAGCAGTACTTC | CASSLGDSYEQYF | TRBJ2-7 | few | TRBD1 | TRBV7-9
TGTGCCAGCAGCCCTCCGGCCCTATCGATTACCTACGAGCAGTACTTC | CASSPPALSITYEQYF | TRBJ2-7 | few | NA | TRBV6-6
TGTGCCAGCAGTGCTGGGTATAGCAATCAGCCCCAGCATTTT | CASSAGYSNQPQHF | TRBJ1-5 | NA | NA | TRBV6-6
TGTGCTAGCAGCTTAGAATGTAACCCCTTAGAACACCATATATTT | CASSLECNPLEHHIF | TRBJ1-3 | NA | NA | TRBV7-7
TGTGCCAGCAGCCGGGGGGGGTACGAGCAGTACTTC | CASSRGGYEQYF | TRBJ2-7 | medium-sized | TRBD2 | TRBV25-1
TGTGCCAGCAGCTCAGGGTACAACGAAAAACTGTTTTTT | CASSSGYNEKLFF | TRBJ1-4 | NA | NA | TRBV27
TGTGCCAGCAGCTTGGGACCGGGACAGGGGGCGGGCGAGCAGTACTTC | CASSLGPGQGAGEQYF | TRBJ2-7 | NA | TRBD1 | TRBV13
TGTGCCAGCAGTGAAGAGGGCGGGGGGGCCACAGATACGCAGTATTTT | CASSEEGGGATDTQYF | TRBJ2-3 | NA | TRBD2 | TRBV2
TGTGCCACACGGGGACAGAATACCTACGAGCAGTACTTC | CATRGQNTYEQYF | TRBJ2-7 | NA | TRBD1 | TRBV27
TGTGCCAGCAGCGAGGGGACAGGGGGCTTTCAGCCCCAGCATTTT | CASSEGTGGFQPQHF | TRBJ1-5 | NA | TRBD1 | TRBV2
TGTGCCTCTTCCGTAAGTAGCAATCAGCCCCAGCATTTT | CASSVSSNQPQHF | TRBJ1-5 | NA | NA | TRBV9
TGTGCCAGCAGCTTAACCCCCCCCTACAATGAGCAGTTCTTC | CASSLTPPYNEQFF | TRBJ2-1 | NA | NA | TRBV7-8
TGTGCCAGTAGTATAAGTAGAAGCGGAAACAATGAGCAGTTCTTC | CASSISRSGNNEQFF | TRBJ2-1 | NA | NA | TRBV19
TGTGCCAGCAGCGAGAGTGGGACAGGGAGCACAGATACGCAGTATTTT | CASSESGTGSTDTQYF | TRBJ2-3 | NA | TRBD1 | TRBV9
TGTGCCAGCAGTTTAAGGGAGAACACCGGGGAGCTGTTTTTT | CASSLRENTGELFF | TRBJ2-2 | NA | NA | TRBV28
TGCGCCAGCAGCCAAGGGGTCAGCCGATCCTACGAGCAGTACTTC | CASSQGVSRSYEQYF | TRBJ2-7 | NA | NA | TRBV4-1
TGTGCCAGCAGCCGTCCCACTAGCGGGGGGACCGGGGAGCTGTTTTTT | CASSRPTSGGTGELFF | TRBJ2-2 | NA | TRBD2 | TRBV28
TGTGCCAGCAGCCAAGGCGGGGGTGGCAATGAGCAGTTCTTC | CASSQGGGGNEQFF | TRBJ2-1 | once | TRBD2 | TRBV4-2
TGTGCCAGCAGTTTAGGGAACAGCGACCACCCTTTCCTTTACTACGAGCAGTACTTC | CASSLGNSDHPFLYYEQYF | TRBJ2-7 | NA | NA | TRBV27
TGTGCCAGCAGCTTGCGGGACAGGGGGCGGCAGGGCACAGATACGCAGTATTTT | CASSLRDRGRQGTDTQYF | TRBJ2-3 | NA | TRBD1 | TRBV7-8
TGTGCCAGCAGTTCCACAGATACGCAGTATTTT | CASSSTDTQYF | TRBJ2-3 | few | NA | TRBV27
TGTGCCAGCAGCGCGGTCACTAATGAAAAACTGTTTTTT | CASSAVTNEKLFF | TRBJ1-4 | NA | NA | TRBV6-5
TGTGCCAGCAGCCAGGGGGGGGCGCCCCTCCACTTT | CASSQGGAPLHF | TRBJ1-6 | NA | TRBD1 | TRBV7-3
TGCGCCAGCAGCTTGACGGGGGGCGATTCACCCCTCCACTTT | CASSLTGGDSPLHF | TRBJ1-6 | NA | NA | TRBV5-1
TGTGCCAGCAGCTTGGCAGGGTACCACACTGAAGCTTTCTTT | CASSLAGYHTEAFF | TRBJ1-1 | NA | NA | TRBV5-5
TGTGCCAGCAGCCTCGCGGCTCCCTACGAGCAGTACTTC | CASSLAAPYEQYF | TRBJ2-7 | medium-sized | NA | TRBV28
TGTGCCAGCAGTTTAGACAGGGGGCTCTCCTACGAGCAGTACTTC | CASSLDRGLSYEQYF | TRBJ2-7 | NA | TRBD1 | TRBV27
TGTGCCAGCAGCCAATGGGGCGGGGGTAGTAGGTACGAGCAGTACTTC | CASSQWGGGSRYEQYF | TRBJ2-7 | NA | TRBD2 | TRBV4-2
TGTGCCAGCAGCGTAGTTCCGGGGGCCACTGAAGCTTTCTTT | CASSVVPGATEAFF | TRBJ1-1 | NA | NA | TRBV9
TGTGCCAGTAGTTCCTGGACAGGAGTGAACACTGAAGCTTTCTTT | CASSSWTGVNTEAFF | TRBJ1-1 | NA | TRBD1 | TRBV19
TGTGCCAGCAGCCCCTTGGAGGGGCCTGTTGGCTACACCTTC | CASSPLEGPVGYTF | TRBJ1-2 | NA | NA | TRBV5-4
TGTGCCAGCTGTGAGGGACAGGGATTGAATAAGCCCCAGCATTTT | CASCEGQGLNKPQHF | TRBJ1-5 | NA | TRBD1 | TRBV28
TGTGCCAGCAGCTTATTCAGGGACGGTCAGCCCCAGCATTTT | CASSLFRDGQPQHF | TRBJ1-5 | NA | NA | TRBV7-8
TGTGCCAGCAGCCTCTGGGGGAAGCGGGGGGTTCCCTACGAGCAGTACTTC | CASSLWGKRGVPYEQYF | TRBJ2-7 | NA | TRBD2 | TRBV28
TGTGCCAGCTGGATGGGGACGGGGGGGCCCTACGAGCAGTACTTC | CASWMGTGGPYEQYF | TRBJ2-7 | NA | TRBD2 | TRBV6-5
TGTGCCACCAGCGCTCGGGCCGGCCCCACAGATACGCAGTATTTT | CATSARAGPTDTQYF | TRBJ2-3 | NA | NA | TRBV15